The clone carrying this TCR beta chain was observed a handful of times. What it recognizes is unknown. The data stem from a study of T cells after posttransplantation cyclophosphamide. General observations from the study: Donor-recipient repertoire similarity was low at 1-2 months, rising over year one. TRB overlap between skin or GI tissue T cells and blood was limited. After PTCy, TRB diversity resembled that of CNI/methotrexate controls.

The germline V gene has CDR1 SGHRS and CDR2 YFSETQ. The CDR3 has 15 amino acids. Trimming took off 5 bases at V and 0 bases at J, with 11 bases between the two ends. The method was immunoSEQ multiplex PCR; TCRdb's version includes in-frame clones alone and lacks a portion of them. The sample gives 4,500 to 6,000 clones, 73% of which show up once; approximately 50% is in the top ten. Methotrexate plus calcineurin inhibitor accompanied controls' myeloablative marrow transplants; sampling was 1 year later. J is TRBJ1-4 and V is TRBV5-1; D is ambiguous. The receptor was isolated from a female patient in her forties or fifties who received an allogeneic stem cell transplant from an unrelated donor, was CMV-positive, and had acute and chronic GVHD. Some T cells may be transferred from the graft donor. Specimen: PBMCs, collected roughly 310 days after allogeneic stem cell transplant with calcineurin inhibitor and methotrexate. The CDR3 DNA reads TGCGCCAGCAGTTCCCTCGAGGCAACTAATGAAAAACTGTTTTTT. The encoded protein is CASSSLEATNEKLFF.